One TCR beta chain is described in this entry. Mismatch with germline at one junction end may stem from a read error. The data were obtained in a study of control samples from healthy donors and cancer patients. CDR1 and CDR2 from the germline V gene are GTSNPN and SVGIG (reference sequence). The CDR3 runs to 14 residues. Clones were read by immunoSEQ multiplex PCR, and TCRdb kept only the in-frame ones, dropping some. The table lists about 130,000 clones, approximately 90% of them singletons. The sequence came from a man between 35 and 55 years old in good health. Specimen: blood. The J gene is TRBJ2-3, the V gene TRBV30, with 9 bases fitting TRBD1. The CDR3, as DNA: TGTGCCGGGAGAATGGGACAGGGTGGCGATACGCAGTATTTT. Its translation is CAGRMGQGGDTQYF.